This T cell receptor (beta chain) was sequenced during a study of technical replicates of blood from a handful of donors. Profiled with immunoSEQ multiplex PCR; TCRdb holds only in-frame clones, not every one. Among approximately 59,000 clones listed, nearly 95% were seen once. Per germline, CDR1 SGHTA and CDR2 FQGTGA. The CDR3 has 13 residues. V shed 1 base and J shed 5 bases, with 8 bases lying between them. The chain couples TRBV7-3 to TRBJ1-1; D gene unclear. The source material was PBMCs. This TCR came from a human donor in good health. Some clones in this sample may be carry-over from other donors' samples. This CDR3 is CASSLIVTTEAFF. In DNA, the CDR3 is TGTGCCAGCAGCTTAATAGTGACAACTGAAGCTTTCTTT.